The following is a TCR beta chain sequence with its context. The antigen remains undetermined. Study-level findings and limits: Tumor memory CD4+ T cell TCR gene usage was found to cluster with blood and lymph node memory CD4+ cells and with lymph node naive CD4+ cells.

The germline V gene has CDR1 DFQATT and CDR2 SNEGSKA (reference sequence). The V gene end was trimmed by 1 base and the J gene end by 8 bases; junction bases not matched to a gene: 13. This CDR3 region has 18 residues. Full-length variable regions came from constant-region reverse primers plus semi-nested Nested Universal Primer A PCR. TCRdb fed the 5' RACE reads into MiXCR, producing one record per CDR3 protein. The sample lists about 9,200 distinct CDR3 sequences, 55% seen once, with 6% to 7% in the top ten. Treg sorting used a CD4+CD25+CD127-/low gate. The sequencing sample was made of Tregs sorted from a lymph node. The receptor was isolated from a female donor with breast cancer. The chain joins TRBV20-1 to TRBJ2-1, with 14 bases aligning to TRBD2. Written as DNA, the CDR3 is TGCAGTGCTAGAGTAGGATCCGGGACTAGCGGGAGAATCGATGAGCAGTTCTTC. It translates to CSARVGSGTSGRIDEQFF.